This T cell receptor (beta chain) stems from a study of blood T cells in healthy people across ages. Broader study findings: It was the long-lived donors that had more naive CD4+ cells and higher diversity than aged donors. The authors considered diversity estimates from one million T cells to be underestimates.

The CDR3 runs to 13 residues. Deletions cut 7 bases from V and 3 bases from J, with 14 bases between. Germline CDR1 and CDR2: SGHRS and YFSETQ. This clonotype was recorded many times. Its antigen remains unidentified. Alongside a J-beta primer mix, a sample-barcoded 5' primer served in a second PCR lasting about 7 to 11 cycles. TCRdb used MiXCR to reprocess the 5' RACE reads, holding one entry per CDR3 protein. The sample carries hundreds of thousands of distinct CDR3 sequences, roughly 21% recorded once. The clonotype originates from a man aged 65 to 85 in good health. J is TRBJ2-7 and V is TRBV5-1; D may be TRBD1 or TRBD2 (5 bases each). Sequenced: blood. CDR3 protein: CASRDPNVYEQYF. CDR3 nucleotides: TGCGCCAGCCGGGACCCCAATGTCTACGAGCAGTACTTC.